The T cell receptor (beta chain) under discussion was sequenced for a study of shared clonotypes between healthy human individuals. Concerning this clone: What it binds is unknown.

CDR1 is SGHAT and CDR2 is FQNNGV in the germline V gene. This CDR3 comprises 15 residues. With 1 base clipped from V and 5 bases from J, the junction kept 4 bases outside the gene matches. Libraries were prepared by immunoSEQ multiplex PCR; TCRdb keeps only in-frame clonotypes and omits some of them. Seen here are hundreds of thousands of clones, around 79% observed once, and the top ten hold 10%. Study-wide results and limits: A handful of donors showed sharing of about 4.6% of naive CD4 clonotypes.

The V gene is TRBV11-2, the J gene TRBJ2-5, with 10 bases identical to TRBD1. The TCR sequence derives from a young man in good health. Source material: memory CD4+ T cells sorted from blood. Described subset: CD45RA-negative fraction. The CDR3: CASSLGGTGDETQYF. Written as DNA, the CDR3 is TGTGCCAGCAGCTTAGGGGGGACAGGGGACGAGACCCAGTACTTC.